The source of this T cell receptor (beta chain) is a study of OX40 agonist ivuxolimab in advanced cancers. In terms of the full investigation: Ivuxolimab was an agonistic, fully human IgG2 monoclonal antibody directed against OX40 (CD134), a costimulatory receptor. Peripheral TCRbeta sequencing aimed to test whether ivuxolimab altered TCR sequence diversity and caused clonal T-cell expansion. Prior anti-PD-1, anti-PD-L1 or anti-CTLA-4 therapy was permitted, and checkpoint inhibitors had been received by around 39% of dose-escalation patients. Partial responses were achieved by three dose-escalation patients, of whom one had hepatocellular carcinoma and two had cutaneous melanoma. Intravenous ivuxolimab was administered to patients every 2 weeks at six dose levels: 0.01, 0.1, 0.3, 1.5, 3 and 10 mg/kg. In the dose-escalation cohort, roughly 82% of patients were male, and the mean age was 60 years with a range of roughly 20 to 79. Of the approximately 50 patients in dose escalation, about 20 had hepatocellular carcinoma, roughly 15 had melanoma, 9 had renal cell carcinoma and 9 had head and neck cancer. The paper describes the monotherapy dose-escalation part (N ≈ 50 patients) of the phase I trial of ivuxolimab. What the authors observed across the whole study: Antigen specificity was not determined for the clonally expanded peripheral T cells. Clonal expansion of both CD4+ and CD8+ blood T cells was observed from baseline to week 6 at doses 0.1 to 3.0 mg/kg. Low levels of normalized T-cell clonal expansion were also seen in some nonresponding patients. In the 0.1-3.0 mg/kg groups, partial responders were among the patients with the lowest normalized peripheral clonal expansion, particularly in CD8+ T cells. After ivuxolimab, more expanded clones were found on average in CD8+ T cells than in CD4+ T cells.

The trial excluded patients who had a history of autoimmune disease or who were on systemic immunosuppression. Peripheral blood for TCR sequencing was collected from all dose cohorts at baseline, on cycle 4 day 1, and on cycle 7 day 1. Samples were obtained from an open-label, multicenter, first-in-human phase I dose-escalation trial of ivuxolimab. Adults with locally advanced or metastatic melanoma, renal cell, hepatocellular, or head and neck squamous cell carcinoma were enrolled in the trial. Before TCR sequencing, CD4+ T cells and CD8+ T cells were sorted from peripheral blood as separate populations. The CDR3 starts with the cysteine, ends with the phenylalanine, and has 13 residues. Just the 39-base CDR3 DNA is kept, in frame starting at base 1. From the germline V gene, CDR1 is SGHAT and CDR2 is FQNNGV. V is reduced by 6 bases and J by 0 bases, leaving a spacing of 9 bases between them. Genomic DNA was extracted from sorted cells for sequencing of the TCRbeta CDR3 region. TCRbeta CDR3 regions were sequenced using the immunoSEQ Assay. TCRdb provides this immuneACCESS table in a form limited to in-frame rearrangements. Some clones are lacking; in checked studies, under half of them reflect an unresolved V gene, and why the rest are absent is not known. In this sample the table shows approximately 69,000 clones, about 80% of which occur a single time. Approximately 2.5% of the sample rests with the top ten.

In regard to this clone: Its antigen remains undetermined. Base quality data are lacking; no much larger clone is found one base away.

The sequenced sample was CD4+ or CD8+ T cells sorted from blood, obtained in a trial of the OX40 agonist ivuxolimab. The chain is encoded by TRBV11-2 joined to TRBJ2-7, with no confidently assigned D gene. This sequence was found in an adult with an advanced solid tumor such as melanoma, head and neck, liver or kidney cancer. The DNA is TGTGCCAGCAGGAGGACGGACTCCTACGAGCAGTACTTC. Translated, this is CASRRTDSYEQYF. Extended through the reference TRBV11-2 and TRBJ2-7 proteins, this CDR3 yields the full variable domain: EAGVAQSPRYKIIEKRQSVAFWCNPISGHATLYWYQQILGQGPKLLIQFQNNGVVDDSQLPKDRFSAERLKGVDSTLKIQPAKLEDSAVYLCASRRTDSYEQYFGPGTRLTVT.